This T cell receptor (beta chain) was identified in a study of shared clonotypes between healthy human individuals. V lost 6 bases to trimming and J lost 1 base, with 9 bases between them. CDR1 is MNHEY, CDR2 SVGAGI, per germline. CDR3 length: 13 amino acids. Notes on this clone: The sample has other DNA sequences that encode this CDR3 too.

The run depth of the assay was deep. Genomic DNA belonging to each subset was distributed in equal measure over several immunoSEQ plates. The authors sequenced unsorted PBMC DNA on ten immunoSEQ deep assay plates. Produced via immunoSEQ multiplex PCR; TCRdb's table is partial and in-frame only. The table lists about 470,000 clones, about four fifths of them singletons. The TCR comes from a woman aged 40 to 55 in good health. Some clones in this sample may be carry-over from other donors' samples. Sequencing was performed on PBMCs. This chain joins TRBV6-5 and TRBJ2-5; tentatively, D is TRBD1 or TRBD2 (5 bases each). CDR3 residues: CASRSGTQETQYF. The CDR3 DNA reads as TGTGCCAGCAGGTCCGGGACCCAAGAGACCCAGTACTTC.